The T cell receptor beta chain described here comes from a study of CD8+ T cells in alopecia areata. Isolated RNA was reverse transcribed into cDNA used as the sequencing template. The protocol was immunoSEQ multiplex PCR, while the TCRdb copy is restricted to in-frame clones and leaves out a portion. The sample yields 150,000 or so clones, around 87% seen once. CDR1 and CDR2 from the germline V gene are SGHAT and FQDESV (reference sequence). CDR3 length: 15 amino acids. Concerning this clone itself: At one end, the junction sequence differs from germline, possibly due to a read error.

The specimen comprised CD8+ T cells sorted from blood, sampled at week 0. The chain couples TRBV11-1 to TRBJ1-1; TRBD1 might be the D (5 bases). The receptor comes from a human donor with alopecia areata. The CDR3 region has the DNA TGTGCCAGCAGCTTCCTGGGCGGGGGGAGGACTGAAGCCTTCTTT. Its protein is CASSFLGGGRTEAFF.